This T cell receptor beta chain was sequenced in a study of cytomegalovirus exposure and HLA in healthy donors. Of note for this clone: Its antigen is undetermined.

Broader study findings: The productive fraction for most TCR beta V segments was about 87% or about 30% in an earlier analysis.

Amplification used 60 Vbeta primers and 13 Jbeta primers. TCRdb's table, derived via immunoSEQ multiplex PCR, lists solely in-frame clones and lacks some. In the table there are about 240,000 clones, over 70% of which are singletons. CDR3 size: 13 residues. Germline V lookup: CDR1 MDHEN, CDR2 SYDVKM. The V and J ends lost 6 bases and 5 bases, in that order; junction bases with no gene match: 2. The TCR originated in a woman in her sixties or seventies in good health and CMV-seropositive. Sequenced input: PBMCs. V and J are TRBV28 and TRBJ1-1; 11 positions agree with TRBD1. CDR3 region: CASRGTGGTEAFF. CDR3 nucleotide sequence: TGTGCCAGCAGAGGGACAGGGGGAACTGAAGCTTTCTTT.